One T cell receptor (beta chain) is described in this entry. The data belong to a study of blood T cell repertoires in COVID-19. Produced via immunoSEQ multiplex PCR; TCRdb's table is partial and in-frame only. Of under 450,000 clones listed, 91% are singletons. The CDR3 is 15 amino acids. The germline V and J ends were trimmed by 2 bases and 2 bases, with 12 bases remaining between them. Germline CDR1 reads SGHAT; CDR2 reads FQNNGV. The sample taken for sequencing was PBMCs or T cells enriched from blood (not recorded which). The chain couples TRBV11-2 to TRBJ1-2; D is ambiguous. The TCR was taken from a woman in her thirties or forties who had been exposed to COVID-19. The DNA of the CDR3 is TGTGCCAGCAGCTTAAATCGGGGAATCAACTATGGCTACACCTTC. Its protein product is CASSLNRGINYGYTF.